This T cell receptor (beta chain) stems from a study of CD8+ T cells in alopecia areata. General observations from the study: Scalp clonality, along with expanded CD8+ clones among the top 100, was significantly decreased by tofacitinib.

A remark on this clone: Its specificity is unknown.

Germline V gene data show CDR1 as SGHNT and CDR2 as YYREEE (reference sequence). CDR3 size: 15 residues. The V and J ends lost 4 bases and 2 bases respectively, with 13 bases between them. In each case, RNA was isolated and then reverse transcribed into cDNA as the sequencing template. Sequenced by immunoSEQ multiplex PCR; TCRdb stores in-frame clones only, minus some. Here the sample spans roughly 250,000 clones, over 45% being singletons. Noted treatment: oral pan-JAK inhibitor, 5-10 mg twice daily. Alopecia areata patients provided lesional scalp punch biopsies and peripheral blood, both collected for the study.

The chain links TRBV5-4 to TRBJ1-5; no definite D call. This receptor was taken from a human donor with alopecia areata. Sequencing was performed on CD4+ T cells sorted from blood, taken around week 53, from a patient treated with tofacitinib. The CDR3 loop reads CASSLGDVGNQPQHF. The CDR3 DNA reads TGTGCCAGCAGCCTGGGCGATGTGGGCAATCAGCCCCAGCATTTT.